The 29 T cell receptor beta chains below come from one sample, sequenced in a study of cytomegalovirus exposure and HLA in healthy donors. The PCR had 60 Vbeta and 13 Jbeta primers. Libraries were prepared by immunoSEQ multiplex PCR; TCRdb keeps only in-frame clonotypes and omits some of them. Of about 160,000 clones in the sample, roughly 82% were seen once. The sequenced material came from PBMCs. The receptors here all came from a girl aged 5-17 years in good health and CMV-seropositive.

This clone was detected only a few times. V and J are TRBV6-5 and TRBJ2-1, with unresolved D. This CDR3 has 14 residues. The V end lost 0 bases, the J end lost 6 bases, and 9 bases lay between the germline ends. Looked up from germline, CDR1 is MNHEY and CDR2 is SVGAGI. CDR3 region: CASSYSNGRNEQFF. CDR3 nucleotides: TGTGCCAGCAGTTACTCGAATGGGCGCAATGAGCAGTTCTTC.

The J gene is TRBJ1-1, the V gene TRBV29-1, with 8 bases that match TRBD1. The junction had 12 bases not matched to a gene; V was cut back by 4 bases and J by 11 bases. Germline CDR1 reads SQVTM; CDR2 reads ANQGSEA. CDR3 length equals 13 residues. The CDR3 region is CSVGTGHNGVAFF. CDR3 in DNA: TGCAGCGTTGGGACAGGGCACAATGGGGTCGCTTTCTTT.

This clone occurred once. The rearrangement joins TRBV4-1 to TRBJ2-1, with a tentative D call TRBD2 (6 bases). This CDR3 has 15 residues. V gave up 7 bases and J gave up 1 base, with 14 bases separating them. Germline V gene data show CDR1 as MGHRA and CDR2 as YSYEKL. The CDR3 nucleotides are TGCGCCAGCACCAGACAAAGCGGGTCCTACAATGAGCAGTTCTTC. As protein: CASTRQSGSYNEQFF.

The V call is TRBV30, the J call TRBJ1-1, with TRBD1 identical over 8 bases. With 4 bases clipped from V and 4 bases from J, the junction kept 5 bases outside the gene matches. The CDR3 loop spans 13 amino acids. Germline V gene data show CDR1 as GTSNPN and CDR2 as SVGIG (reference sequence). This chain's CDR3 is CAWIYRGGTEAFF. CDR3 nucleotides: TGTGCCTGGATATACAGGGGGGGCACTGAAGCTTTCTTT.

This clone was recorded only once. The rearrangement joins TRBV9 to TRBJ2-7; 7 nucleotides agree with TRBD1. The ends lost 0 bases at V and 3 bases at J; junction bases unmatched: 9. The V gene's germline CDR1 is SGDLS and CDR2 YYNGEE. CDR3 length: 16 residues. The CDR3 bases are TGTGCCAGCAGCGTAGATTCGTCAGGGGGATACTACGAGCAGTACTTC. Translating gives CASSVDSSGGYYEQYF. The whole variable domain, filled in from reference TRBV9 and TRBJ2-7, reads DSGVTQTPKHLITATGQRVTLRCSPRSGDLSVYWYQQSLDQGLQFLIQYYNGEERAKGNILERFSAQQFPDLHSELNLSSLELGDSALYFCASSVDSSGGYYEQYFGPGTRLTVT.

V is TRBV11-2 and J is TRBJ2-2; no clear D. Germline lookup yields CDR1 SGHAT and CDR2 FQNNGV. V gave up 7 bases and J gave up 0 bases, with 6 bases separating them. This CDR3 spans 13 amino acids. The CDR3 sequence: CASTDPNTGELFF. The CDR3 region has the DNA TGTGCCAGCACAGATCCGAACACCGGGGAGCTGTTTTTT.

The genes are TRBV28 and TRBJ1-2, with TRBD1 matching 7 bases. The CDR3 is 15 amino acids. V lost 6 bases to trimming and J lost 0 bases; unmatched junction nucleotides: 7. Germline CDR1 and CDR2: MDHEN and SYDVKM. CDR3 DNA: TGTGCCAGCAGCCGTTACAGGGGAGCTAACTATGGCTACACCTTC. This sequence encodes CASSRYRGANYGYTF.

In nucleotides, the CDR3 is TGTGCCAGCATGTTCGTCGGGGGTGAAGCTTTCTTT. It is translated as CASMFVGGEAFF. The chain couples TRBV28 to TRBJ1-1; TRBD1 is a possible D gene (5 bases). V was pared by 7 bases and J by 7 bases, with 13 bases between. The germline V gene encodes CDR1 MDHEN and CDR2 SYDVKM. The CDR3 loop spans 12 amino acids. Full variable domain (outside the CDR3, taken from reference TRBV28 and TRBJ1-1): DVKVTQSSRYLVKRTGEKVFLECVQDMDHENMFWYRQDPGLGLRLIYFSYDVKMKEKGDIPEGYSVSREKKERFSLILESASTNQTSMYLCASMFVGGEAFFGQGTRLTVV.

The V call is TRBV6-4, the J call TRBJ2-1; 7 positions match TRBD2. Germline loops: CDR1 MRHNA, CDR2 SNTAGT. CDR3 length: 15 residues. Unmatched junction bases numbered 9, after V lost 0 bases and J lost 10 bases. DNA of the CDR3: TGTGCCAGCAGTGACTCGCCGACTAGCCCAAACGAGCAGTTCTTC. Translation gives CASSDSPTSPNEQFF.

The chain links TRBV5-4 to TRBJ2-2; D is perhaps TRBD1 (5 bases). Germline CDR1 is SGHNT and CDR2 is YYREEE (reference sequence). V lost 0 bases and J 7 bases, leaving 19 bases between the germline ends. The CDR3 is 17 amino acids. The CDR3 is CASSLGLTARTGGELFF. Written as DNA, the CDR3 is TGTGCCAGCAGCTTGGGCCTGACAGCCAGAACGGGCGGGGAGCTGTTTTTT.

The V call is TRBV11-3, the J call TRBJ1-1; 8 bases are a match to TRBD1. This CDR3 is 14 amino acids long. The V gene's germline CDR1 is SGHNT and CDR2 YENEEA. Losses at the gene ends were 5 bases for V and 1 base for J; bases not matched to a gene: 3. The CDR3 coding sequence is TGTGCCAGCAGCCCCGGACAGGGGAACACTGAAGCTTTCTTT. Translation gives CASSPGQGNTEAFF.

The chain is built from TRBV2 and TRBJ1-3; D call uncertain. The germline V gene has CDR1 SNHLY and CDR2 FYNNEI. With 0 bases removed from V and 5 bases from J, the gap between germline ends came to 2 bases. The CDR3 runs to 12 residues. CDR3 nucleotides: TGTGCCAGCAGTGAAGCCAGAAACACCATATATTTT. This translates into CASSEARNTIYF.

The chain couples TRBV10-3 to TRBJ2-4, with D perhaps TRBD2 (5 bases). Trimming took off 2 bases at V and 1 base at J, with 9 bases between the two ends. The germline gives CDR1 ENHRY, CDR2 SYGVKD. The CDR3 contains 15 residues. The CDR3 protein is CAISEIRGAKNIQYF. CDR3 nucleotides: TGTGCCATCAGTGAGATAAGAGGGGCCAAAAACATTCAGTACTTC.

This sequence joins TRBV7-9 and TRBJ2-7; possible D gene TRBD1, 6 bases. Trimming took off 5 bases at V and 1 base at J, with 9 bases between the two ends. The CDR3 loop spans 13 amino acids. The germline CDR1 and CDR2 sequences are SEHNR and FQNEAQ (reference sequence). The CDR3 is CASSATGSYEQYF. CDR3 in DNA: TGTGCCAGCAGCGCCACAGGGTCCTACGAGCAGTACTTC.

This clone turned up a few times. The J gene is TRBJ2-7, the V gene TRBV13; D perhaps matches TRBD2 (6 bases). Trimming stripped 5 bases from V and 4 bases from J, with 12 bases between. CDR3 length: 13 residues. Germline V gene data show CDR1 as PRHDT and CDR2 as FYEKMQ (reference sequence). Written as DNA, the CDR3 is TGTGCCAGCAGCGTTAGCGGCTCTTACGAGCAGTACTTC. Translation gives CASSVSGSYEQYF.

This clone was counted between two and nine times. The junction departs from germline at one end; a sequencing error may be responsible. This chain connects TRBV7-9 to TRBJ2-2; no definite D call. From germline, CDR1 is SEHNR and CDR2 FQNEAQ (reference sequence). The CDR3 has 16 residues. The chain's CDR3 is CSSSLSRNFPTGELFF. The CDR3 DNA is TGTTCCAGCAGCTTAAGTCGCAACTTTCCTACCGGGGAGCTGTTTTTT.

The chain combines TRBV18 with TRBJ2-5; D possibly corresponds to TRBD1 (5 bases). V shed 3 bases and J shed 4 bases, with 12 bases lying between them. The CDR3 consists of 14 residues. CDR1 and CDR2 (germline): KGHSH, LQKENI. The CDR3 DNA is TGTGCCAGCTCACCGACCGACAGAGGAGAGACCCAGTACTTC. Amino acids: CASSPTDRGETQYF. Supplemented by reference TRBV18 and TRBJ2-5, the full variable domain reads NAGVMQNPRHLVRRRGQEARLRCSPMKGHSHVYWYRQLPEEGLKFMVYLQKENIIDESGMPKERFSAEFPKEGPSILRIQQVVRGDSAAYFCASSPTDRGETQYFGPGTRLLVL.

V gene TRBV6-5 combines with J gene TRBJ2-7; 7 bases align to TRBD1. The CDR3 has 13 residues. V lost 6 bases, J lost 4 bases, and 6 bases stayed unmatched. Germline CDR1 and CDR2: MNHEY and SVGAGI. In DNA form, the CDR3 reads TGTGCCAGCAGCCAGGACAGGAGGTACGAGCAGTACTTC. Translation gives CASSQDRRYEQYF.

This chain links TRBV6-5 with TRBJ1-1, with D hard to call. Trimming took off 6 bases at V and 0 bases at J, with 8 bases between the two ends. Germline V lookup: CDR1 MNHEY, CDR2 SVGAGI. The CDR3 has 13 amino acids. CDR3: CASSPIVNTEAFF. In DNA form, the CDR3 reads TGTGCCAGCAGCCCAATTGTGAACACTGAAGCTTTCTTT.

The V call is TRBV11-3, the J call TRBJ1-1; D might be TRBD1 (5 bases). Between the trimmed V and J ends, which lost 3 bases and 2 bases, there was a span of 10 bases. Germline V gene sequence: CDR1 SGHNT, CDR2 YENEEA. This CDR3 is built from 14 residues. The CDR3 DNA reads TGTGCCAGCAGCTTCGGGGGGGGAAACACTGAAGCTTTCTTT. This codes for CASSFGGGNTEAFF. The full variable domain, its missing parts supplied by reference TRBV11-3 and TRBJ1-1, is EAGVVQSPRYKIIEKKQPVAFWCNPISGHNTLYWYLQNLGQGPELLIRYENEEAVDDSQLPKDRFSAERLKGVDSTLKIQPAELGDSAVYLCASSFGGGNTEAFFGQGTRLTVV.

The CDR3 region is CASSLYRGGKIQETQYF. For the CDR3, the DNA is TGCGCCAGCAGCTTGTATAGGGGGGGTAAGATCCAAGAGACCCAGTACTTC. The chain employs TRBV5-1 and TRBJ2-5; a possible D gene is TRBD2 (7 bases). In germline, CDR1 is SGHRS, CDR2 YFSETQ. This CDR3 has 17 amino acids. Trimming took off 1 base at V and 1 base at J, with 17 bases between the two ends.

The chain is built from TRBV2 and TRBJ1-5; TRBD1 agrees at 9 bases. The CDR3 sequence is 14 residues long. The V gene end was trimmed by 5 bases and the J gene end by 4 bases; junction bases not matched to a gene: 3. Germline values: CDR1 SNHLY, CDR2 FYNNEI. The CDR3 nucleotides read TGTGCCAGCAGTTGGGGGACAGGGAATCAGCCCCAGCATTTT. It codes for CASSWGTGNQPQHF.

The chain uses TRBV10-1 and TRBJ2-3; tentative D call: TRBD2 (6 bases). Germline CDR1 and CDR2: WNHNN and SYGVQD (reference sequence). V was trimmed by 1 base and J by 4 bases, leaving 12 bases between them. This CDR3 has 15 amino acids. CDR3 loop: CASSELSGSSDTQYF. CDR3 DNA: TGCGCCAGCAGTGAGTTGAGCGGGTCGTCAGATACGCAGTATTTT.

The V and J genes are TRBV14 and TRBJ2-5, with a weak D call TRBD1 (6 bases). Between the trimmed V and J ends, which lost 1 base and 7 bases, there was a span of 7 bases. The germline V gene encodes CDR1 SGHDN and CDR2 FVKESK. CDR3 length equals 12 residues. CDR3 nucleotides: TGTGCCAGCAGCCAAGGGGGGCGGACCCAGTACTTC. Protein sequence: CASSQGGRTQYF.

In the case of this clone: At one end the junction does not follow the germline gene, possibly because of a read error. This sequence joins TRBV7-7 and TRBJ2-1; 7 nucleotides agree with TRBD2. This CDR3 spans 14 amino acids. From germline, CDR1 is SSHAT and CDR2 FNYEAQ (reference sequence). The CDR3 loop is CASSLAGGNNEQFF. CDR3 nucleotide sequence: TGTGCTAGCAGCTTAGCGGGCGGGAACAATGAGCAGTTCTTC.

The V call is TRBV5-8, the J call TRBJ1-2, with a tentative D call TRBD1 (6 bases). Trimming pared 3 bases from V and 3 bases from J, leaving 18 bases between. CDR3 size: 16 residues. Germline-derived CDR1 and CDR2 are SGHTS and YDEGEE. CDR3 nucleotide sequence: TGTGCCAGCAGCTGGACGACAGGTCCCTTGGACTATGGCTACACCTTC. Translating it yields CASSWTTGPLDYGYTF.

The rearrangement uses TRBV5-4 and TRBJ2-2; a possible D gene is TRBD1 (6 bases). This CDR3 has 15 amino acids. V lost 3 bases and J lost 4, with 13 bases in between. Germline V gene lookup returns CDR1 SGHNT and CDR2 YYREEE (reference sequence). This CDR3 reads CASSSNREGTGELFF. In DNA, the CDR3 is TGTGCCAGCAGCTCAAACAGGGAAGGCACCGGGGAGCTGTTTTTT.

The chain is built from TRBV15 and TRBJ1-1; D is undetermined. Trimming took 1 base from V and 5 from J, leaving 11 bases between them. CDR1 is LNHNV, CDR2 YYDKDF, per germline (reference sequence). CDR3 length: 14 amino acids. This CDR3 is CATSRALLRTEAFF. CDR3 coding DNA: TGTGCCACCAGCAGAGCTTTACTTCGGACTGAAGCTTTCTTT. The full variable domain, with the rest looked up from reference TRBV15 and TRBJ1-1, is DAMVIQNPRYQVTQFGKPVTLSCSQTLNHNVMYWYQQKSSQAPKLLFHYYDKDFNNEADTPDNFQSRRPNTSFCFLDIRSPGLGDTAMYLCATSRALLRTEAFFGQGTRLTVV.

CDR3 sequence: CASSQLASYEQYF. The CDR3 DNA sequence: TGCGCCAGCAGCCAACTGGCCTCCTACGAGCAGTACTTC. This chain connects TRBV4-1 to TRBJ2-7; no definite D call. The CDR3 covers 13 residues. CDR1 is MGHRA and CDR2 is YSYEKL in the germline V gene. Trimming took 2 bases from V and 0 from J, leaving 5 bases between them.